These T cell receptor beta chains were read from a single sample in a study of blood T cell repertoires in COVID-19. The method was immunoSEQ multiplex PCR; TCRdb's version includes in-frame clones alone and lacks a portion of them. In the table there are 90,000 to 100,000 clones, about 85% of which are singletons. The sequenced sample consisted of peripheral blood. The receptors here all came from a man at least 80 years old with acute or convalescent COVID-19. Both conserved end residues are part of each CDR3. Each record gives: D gene, V gene, CDR3 length, clone size, J gene, CDR3 DNA, CDR3 protein. D genes are given only for firm matches. For some rows the clone size is stated as once, few or many, or as a class when expanded; others skip it.

>NA|TRBV5-6|11|NA|TRBJ1-2
TGTGCTAGCGGGTACAAGACTGAATACACCTTC
CASGYKTEYTF
>NA|TRBV9|13|NA|TRBJ1-2
TGTGCCAGCAGCGTACCGGGGAGCTATGGCTACACCTTC
CASSVPGSYGYTF
>NA|TRBV7-9|15|NA|TRBJ2-3
TGTGCCAGCAGCTTAGACACATCTAGCACAGATACGCAGTATTTT
CASSLDTSSTDTQYF
>NA|TRBV7-8|11|NA|TRBJ2-7
TGTGCCAGCAGCCCAAATTACGAGCAGTACTTC
CASSPNYEQYF
>TRBD1|TRBV9|16|once|TRBJ2-5
TGTGCCAGCAACCCCCAGGGGACAGGGGGCTTTGAGACCCAGTACTTC
CASNPQGTGGFETQYF
>TRBD2|TRBV6-5|16|NA|TRBJ2-7
TGTGCCAGCAGTTACTCTTGGCTAGCGGGAGATTACGAGCAGTACTTC
CASSYSWLAGDYEQYF
>NA|TRBV27|13|NA|TRBJ1-1
TGTGCCAGCAGCCCCGGACAGAACACTGAAGCTTTCTTT
CASSPGQNTEAFF
>NA|TRBV7-3|18|NA|TRBJ2-3
TGTGCCAGCAGCCTCAGAGGGGAGGTCGCTTCTAGCACAGATACGCAGTATTTT
CASSLRGEVASSTDTQYF
>NA|TRBV6-1|16|NA|TRBJ2-7
TGTGCCAGCAGTGAAGCGGGTTCACAGGCCTCCTACGAGCAGTACTTC
CASSEAGSQASYEQYF
>TRBD1|TRBV18|18|NA|TRBJ2-7
TGTGCCAGCTCACCACGCTGGAAATCGGGACAGGGAGACTACGAGCAGTACTTC
CASSPRWKSGQGDYEQYF
>TRBD1|TRBV25-1|13|NA|TRBJ1-1
TGTGCCAGCCACGACAGGGCCTGGGGTGAAGCTTTCTTT
CASHDRAWGEAFF
>TRBD2|TRBV9|14|NA|TRBJ2-7
TGTGCCAGCAGCGCAGCGGGAGGGGCCTACGAGCAGTACTTC
CASSAAGGAYEQYF
>NA|TRBV14|17|NA|TRBJ1-3
TGTGCCAGCAGCCCACCTCCCGGGATCTCACCTGGAAACACCATATATTTT
CASSPPPGISPGNTIYF
>TRBD1|TRBV19|16|NA|TRBJ1-1
TGTGCCAGTTCTCCACTGGGACAGGGAGTGGGGACTGAAGCTTTCTTT
CASSPLGQGVGTEAFF
>TRBD1|TRBV29-1|12|NA|TRBJ1-1
TGCAGCGGGAGGGACAGTTCCACTGAAGCTTTCTTT
CSGRDSSTEAFF
>TRBD2|TRBV5-1|19|NA|TRBJ2-3
TGCGCCAGCAGCTTTTATGGGACTAGCGGGAGTGGGGTCACAGATACGCAGTATTTT
CASSFYGTSGSGVTDTQYF
>TRBD2|TRBV14|17|NA|TRBJ2-3
TGTGCCAGCAGCCACCACCGGCGTCTAGCGGCCACAGATACGCAGTATTTT
CASSHHRRLAATDTQYF
>TRBD1|TRBV13|17|NA|TRBJ1-2
TGTGCCAGCAGCTTACGCCCGGGACAGGGGGCGAACTATGGCTACACCTTC
CASSLRPGQGANYGYTF
>NA|TRBV9|14|NA|TRBJ1-1
TGTGCCAGCAGCGTTACTACCGAAAACACTGAAGCTTTCTTT
CASSVTTENTEAFF
>TRBD2|TRBV3-1/TRBV3-2|15|NA|TRBJ2-5
TGTGCCAGCAGCCAAGAAATGGGACTACAAGAGACCCAGTACTTC
CASSQEMGLQETQYF
>NA|TRBV29-1|13|NA|TRBJ1-1
TGCAGCGGACTGACAGGAGGTGTTGCTGAAGCTTTCTTT
CSGLTGGVAEAFF
>TRBD1|TRBV27|15|NA|TRBJ1-2
TGTGCCAGCAGTTTTGGACAGGCCAATGTCGGGGGCTACACCTTC
CASSFGQANVGGYTF
>TRBD1|TRBV28|17|NA|TRBJ2-7
TGTGCCAGCAGTTTGGGACAGGGGATAGCGGGCCCGTACGAGCAGTACTTC
CASSLGQGIAGPYEQYF
>NA|TRBV3-1/TRBV3-2|16|NA|TRBJ2-7
TGTGCCAGCAGCCAAGGGGGTCAGGGAAACTCCTACGAGCAGTACTTC
CASSQGGQGNSYEQYF
>NA|TRBV21-1|18|NA|TRBJ2-1
TGTGCCAGCAGCAACCGACGGACTAGCGGGACGAAAGGCAATGAGCAGTTCTTC
CASSNRRTSGTKGNEQFF
>TRBD2|TRBV6-6|16|NA|TRBJ2-3
TGTGCCAGCAGTTACCCGTCAGTCGGGGAGGGAGATACGCAGTATTTT
CASSYPSVGEGDTQYF
>NA|TRBV30|15|few|TRBJ1-4
TGTGCCTGGAGCCACCGGGACCGGGGGGAGGAAAAACTGTTTTTT
CAWSHRDRGEEKLFF
>NA|TRBV6-5|13|NA|TRBJ1-1
TGTGCCAGCGGGCGCGGGGTGGGCACTGAAGCTTTCTTT
CASGRGVGTEAFF
>TRBD1|TRBV7-9|13|once|TRBJ2-7
TGTGCCAGCAGCGGCACAGGGGGATACGAGCAGTACTTC
CASSGTGGYEQYF
>NA|TRBV19|12|NA|TRBJ2-5
TGTGCCAGCCAAGGACTCCAAGAGACCCAGTACTTC
CASQGLQETQYF
>TRBD1|TRBV19|15|NA|TRBJ1-5
TGTGCCAGTAGTACAAGACAGGGGAAATATCAGCCCCAGCATTTT
CASSTRQGKYQPQHF
>NA|TRBV2|14|NA|TRBJ1-6
TGTGCCAGCAGCGTAGACAGCCCCAATTCACCCCTCCACTTT
CASSVDSPNSPLHF
>TRBD2|TRBV5-1|17|NA|TRBJ2-7
TGCGCCAGCAGCATCGGACTAGCGGGAGAAGTTGTCTACGAGCAGTACTTC
CASSIGLAGEVVYEQYF
>NA|TRBV5-1|18|once|TRBJ1-4
TGCGCCAGCAGCTTGTTTTCAGCGGCTCTTGCAACTAATGAAAAACTGTTTTTT
CASSLFSAALATNEKLFF
>TRBD2|TRBV14|18|NA|TRBJ2-2
TGTGCCAGCAGCCAATTTGCCGGGACTAGCGGATACACCGGGGAGCTGTTTTTT
CASSQFAGTSGYTGELFF
>TRBD1|TRBV9|16|NA|TRBJ1-1
TGTGCCAGCAGCGTATTTGACAGGGCGGGAAAAACTGAAGCTTTCTTT
CASSVFDRAGKTEAFF
>NA|TRBV2|12|NA|TRBJ1-5
TGTGCCAGCAAAGGAGGCAATCAGCCCCAGCATTTT
CASKGGNQPQHF
>NA|TRBV9|15|NA|TRBJ2-5
TGTGCCAGCAGCACTCCGACTTTCATGCAAGAGACCCAGTACTTC
CASSTPTFMQETQYF
>NA|TRBV12-3/TRBV12-4|13|many|TRBJ2-7
TGTGCCAGCAGTACAGGGACTAAATACGAGCAGTACTTC
CASSTGTKYEQYF
>NA|TRBV5-6|13|NA|TRBJ1-1
TGTGCCAGCAGCTTGCAGGAGGGAACTGAAGCTTTCTTT
CASSLQEGTEAFF